The rows below give T cell receptor beta chains drawn from one sample of a study of identical twins. One entry per CDR3 protein results from TCRdb running MiXCR on the 5' RACE reads. Counted here are 460,000 or so distinct CDR3 sequences, 11% to 15% occurring once; the ten biggest clones make up around 0.52%. This same sample was also part of a study on yellow fever vaccine responses in identical twins.

The material sequenced was CD4+ T cells sorted from blood. These receptors all stem from a woman younger than 30 in good health. The conserved cysteine and the conserved F or W are not part of the CDR3 here. A D gene is named only where the DNA matches it firmly.

j_call: TRBJ2-7; v_call: TRBV28; d_call: -; cdr3_aa: ASIDPGSSRSYEQY
j_call: TRBJ2-1; v_call: TRBV20-1; d_call: -; cdr3_aa: SAPSGAAASMYEQF
j_call: TRBJ2-2; v_call: TRBV19; d_call: -; cdr3_aa: ASSIIGRGNTGELF
j_call: TRBJ1-4; v_call: TRBV12-3/TRBV12-4; d_call: -; cdr3_aa: ASSGGGLPSEKLF
j_call: TRBJ1-1; v_call: TRBV28; d_call: -; cdr3_aa: AIGAGYTEAF
j_call: TRBJ2-2; v_call: TRBV7-2; d_call: TRBD2; cdr3_aa: ASSLLAAGELF
j_call: TRBJ1-5; v_call: TRBV9; d_call: -; cdr3_aa: ASSKTAGDNQPQH
j_call: TRBJ1-1; v_call: TRBV5-6; d_call: -; cdr3_aa: ASSLSRRQLNTEAF
j_call: TRBJ2-2; v_call: TRBV6-5; d_call: -; cdr3_aa: ASMTAPGELF
j_call: TRBJ2-5; v_call: TRBV10-3; d_call: TRBD1; cdr3_aa: AISETTGRQETQY
j_call: TRBJ2-3; v_call: TRBV5-6; d_call: TRBD2; cdr3_aa: ASSPSGASGGRSQY
j_call: TRBJ1-5; v_call: TRBV12-3/TRBV12-4; d_call: -; cdr3_aa: ASSLRDPGNQPQH
j_call: TRBJ2-5; v_call: TRBV29-1; d_call: -; cdr3_aa: SVALGVPETQY
j_call: TRBJ2-3; v_call: TRBV20-1; d_call: -; cdr3_aa: SADIPGADTQY
j_call: TRBJ1-6; v_call: TRBV10-3; d_call: -; cdr3_aa: AISESGLGSSPLH
j_call: TRBJ2-1; v_call: TRBV5-1; d_call: -; cdr3_aa: ASSLVGDLKSSYNEQF
j_call: TRBJ2-7; v_call: TRBV2; d_call: -; cdr3_aa: ASSVLTTGY
j_call: TRBJ2-2; v_call: TRBV5-1; d_call: -; cdr3_aa: ASSWEPLGNTGELF
j_call: TRBJ2-1; v_call: TRBV5-1; d_call: -; cdr3_aa: ASSLGGTFSYNEQF
j_call: TRBJ2-6; v_call: TRBV4-3; d_call: TRBD1; cdr3_aa: ASSQALDRGRADGANVLT
j_call: TRBJ2-5; v_call: TRBV24-1; d_call: TRBD2; cdr3_aa: ATSDITSGETQY
j_call: TRBJ2-7; v_call: TRBV18; d_call: TRBD2; cdr3_aa: ASSTKRREVGEQY
j_call: TRBJ1-1; v_call: TRBV18; d_call: TRBD1; cdr3_aa: ASSPPGTGGTEAF
j_call: TRBJ1-1; v_call: TRBV7-2; d_call: -; cdr3_aa: ASSITVGVRGTEAF
j_call: TRBJ1-2; v_call: TRBV28; d_call: -; cdr3_aa: ASHTSNYGYT
j_call: TRBJ1-1; v_call: TRBV7-9; d_call: -; cdr3_aa: ASSYRTESNTEAF
j_call: TRBJ1-4; v_call: TRBV28; d_call: -; cdr3_aa: ASSFLGTPTNEKLF
j_call: TRBJ2-3; v_call: TRBV12-3/TRBV12-4; d_call: TRBD2; cdr3_aa: ASNLLAGMTDTQY
j_call: TRBJ2-2; v_call: TRBV12-3/TRBV12-4; d_call: -; cdr3_aa: ASSLGLWGGELF
j_call: TRBJ2-1; v_call: TRBV14; d_call: -; cdr3_aa: ASSQKRGYNEQF
j_call: TRBJ2-1; v_call: TRBV3-1; d_call: TRBD2; cdr3_aa: ASSRRGGGYNEQF
j_call: TRBJ2-7; v_call: TRBV21-1; d_call: -; cdr3_aa: ASSKIGEILRGKWESSYEQY
j_call: TRBJ2-1; v_call: TRBV28; d_call: -; cdr3_aa: ASSLGGQGGDEQF
j_call: TRBJ2-1; v_call: TRBV5-1; d_call: -; cdr3_aa: ASWGGRTSSYNEQF
j_call: TRBJ2-2; v_call: TRBV3-1; d_call: TRBD2; cdr3_aa: ASSQSGGTVNTGELF
j_call: TRBJ2-2; v_call: TRBV18; d_call: -; cdr3_aa: ASSPPNSGLTGELF
j_call: TRBJ2-3; v_call: TRBV6-1; d_call: -; cdr3_aa: ASSVRGGGADTQY
j_call: TRBJ1-5; v_call: TRBV10-3; d_call: -; cdr3_aa: AISEGGSGNQPQH
j_call: TRBJ2-3; v_call: TRBV2; d_call: -; cdr3_aa: ASSLVEWTDTQY
j_call: TRBJ2-1; v_call: TRBV4-3; d_call: -; cdr3_aa: ASSQDGAGLGVNEQF
j_call: TRBJ1-6; v_call: TRBV20-1; d_call: -; cdr3_aa: SARDSEAGNSPLH
j_call: TRBJ2-5; v_call: TRBV12-3/TRBV12-4; d_call: -; cdr3_aa: ASSPHGGKNQETQY